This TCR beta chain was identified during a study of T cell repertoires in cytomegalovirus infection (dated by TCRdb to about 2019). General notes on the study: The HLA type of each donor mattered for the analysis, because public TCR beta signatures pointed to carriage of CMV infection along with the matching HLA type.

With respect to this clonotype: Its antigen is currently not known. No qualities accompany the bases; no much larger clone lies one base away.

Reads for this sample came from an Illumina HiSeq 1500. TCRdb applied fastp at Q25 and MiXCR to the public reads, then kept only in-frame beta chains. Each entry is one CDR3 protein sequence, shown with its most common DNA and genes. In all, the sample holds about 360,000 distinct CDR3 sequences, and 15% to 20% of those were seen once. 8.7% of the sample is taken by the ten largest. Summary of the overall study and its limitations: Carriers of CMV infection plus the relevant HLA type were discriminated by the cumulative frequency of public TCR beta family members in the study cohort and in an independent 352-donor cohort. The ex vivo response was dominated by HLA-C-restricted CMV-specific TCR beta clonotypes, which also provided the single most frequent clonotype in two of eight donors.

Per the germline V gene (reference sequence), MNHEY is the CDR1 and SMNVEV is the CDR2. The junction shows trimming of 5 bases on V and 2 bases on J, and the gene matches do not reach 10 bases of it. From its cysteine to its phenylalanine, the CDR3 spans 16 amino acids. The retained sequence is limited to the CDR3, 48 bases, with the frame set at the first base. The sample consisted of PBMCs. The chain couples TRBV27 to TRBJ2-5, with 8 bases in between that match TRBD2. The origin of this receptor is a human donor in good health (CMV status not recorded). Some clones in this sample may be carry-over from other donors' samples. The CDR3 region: CASSPRGGWMQETQYF. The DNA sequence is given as TGTGCCAGCAGTCCCCGGGGGGGGTGGATGCAAGAGACCCAGTACTTC.